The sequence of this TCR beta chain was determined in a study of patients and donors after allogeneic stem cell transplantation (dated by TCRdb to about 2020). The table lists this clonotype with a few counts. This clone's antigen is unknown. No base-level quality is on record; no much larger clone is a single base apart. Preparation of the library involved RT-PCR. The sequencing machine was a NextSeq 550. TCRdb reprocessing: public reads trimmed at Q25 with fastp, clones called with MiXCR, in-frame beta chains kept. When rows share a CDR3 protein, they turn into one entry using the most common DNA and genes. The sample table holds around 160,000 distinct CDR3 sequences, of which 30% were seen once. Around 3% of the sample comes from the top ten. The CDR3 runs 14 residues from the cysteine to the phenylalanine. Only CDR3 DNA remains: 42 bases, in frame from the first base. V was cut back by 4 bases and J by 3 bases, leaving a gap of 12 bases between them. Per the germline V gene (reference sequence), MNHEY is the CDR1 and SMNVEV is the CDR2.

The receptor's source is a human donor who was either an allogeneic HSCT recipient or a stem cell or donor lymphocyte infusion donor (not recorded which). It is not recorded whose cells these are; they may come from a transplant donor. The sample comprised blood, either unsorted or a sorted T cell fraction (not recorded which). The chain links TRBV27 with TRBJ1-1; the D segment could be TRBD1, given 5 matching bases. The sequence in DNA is TGTGCCAGCAGTTGGTTGGGGGGGGACACTGAAGCTTTCTTT. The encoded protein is CASSWLGGDTEAFF.